These 31 T cell receptor beta chains were sequenced from one sample in a study of CD8+CD57+ T cells in acquired aplastic anemia. TCR beta VDJ and CDR3 were profiled, and genomic DNA was the template. From the reads, TCRdb called clonotypes with MiXCR, one entry per CDR3 protein. The table has about 210,000 distinct CDR3 sequences, approximately 57% seen once. Sequencing used sorted CD4+, CD8+, or CD8+CD57+ T cells (not recorded which) from PBMCs. The origin of the receptors is a human donor in good health.

The chain joins TRBV10-3 to TRBJ2-7, with D perhaps TRBD2 (7 bases). V dropped 0 bases and J dropped 7 bases, with 25 bases sitting between them. Looked up from germline, CDR1 is ENHRY and CDR2 is SYGVKD. The CDR3 has 18 amino acids. CDR3 DNA sequence: TGTGCCATCAGTGAGTCGGGGGGGGGGGGGGCAGTTTCTCCAGAGCAGTACTTC. Encoded protein: CAISESGGGGAVSPEQYF.

Only a few counts were recorded for this clonotype. Since a much larger clone is just one base distant, this may be a read error. CDR3 DNA sequence: TGTGCCAGCAGCGTTCCGCCGACTAGCAGTTACGAGCAGTACTTC. This translates into CASSVPPTSSYEQYF. V is TRBV9 and J is TRBJ2-7, with 7 bases that match TRBD2. The CDR3 contains 15 residues. The germline V gene has CDR1 SGDLS and CDR2 YYNGEE. After removal of 2 bases from V and 4 bases from J, the junction contained 9 bases not matched to a gene. Supplemented by reference TRBV9 and TRBJ2-7, the full variable domain reads DSGVTQTPKHLITATGQRVTLRCSPRSGDLSVYWYQQSLDQGLQFLIQYYNGEERAKGNILERFSAQQFPDLHSELNLSSLELGDSALYFCASSVPPTSSYEQYFGPGTRLTVT.

The V and J genes are TRBV7-9 and TRBJ1-6; D call uncertain. CDR3 length: 14 residues. Trimming removed 3 bases at V and 9 bases at J, with 12 bases between. Germline V lookup: CDR1 SEHNR, CDR2 FQNEAQ (reference sequence). The CDR3 DNA follows: TGTGCCAGCAGCTTGGGTCCGGGCAGTTCACCCCTCCACTTT. Protein sequence: CASSLGPGSSPLHF.

The chain has TRBV15 and TRBJ2-1; D is possibly TRBD2 (5 bases). From germline, CDR1 is LNHNV and CDR2 YYDKDF (reference sequence). The CDR3 runs 16 residues. With 3 bases removed from V and 4 bases from J, the gap between germline ends came to 16 bases. In nucleotides, the CDR3 is TGTGCCACCAGCAGCTCCGAGCGGACCCTATACAATGAGCAGTTCTTC. Its translation is CATSSSERTLYNEQFF.

This clonotype occurred a few times. The rearrangement links TRBV7-9 to TRBJ2-5; D gene uncertain. This CDR3 comprises 14 residues. Germline V lookup: CDR1 SEHNR, CDR2 FQNEAQ (reference sequence). Trimming pared 0 bases from V and 5 bases from J, leaving 10 bases between. The CDR3 coding sequence is TGTGCCAGCAGCTTAGCTGTAGGGTGGGAGACCCAGTACTTC. It codes for CASSLAVGWETQYF.

This clonotype appeared many times. The rearrangement joins TRBV6-5 to TRBJ2-7, with unresolved D. Trimming took 0 bases from V and 1 from J, leaving 10 bases between them. The CDR3 contains 15 residues. Germline values: CDR1 MNHEY, CDR2 SVGAGI. CDR3 loop: CASSYSTGVSYEQYF. The CDR3 nucleotides are TGTGCCAGCAGTTACTCGACGGGCGTTTCCTACGAGCAGTACTTC.

The CDR3 DNA is TGTGCCAGCACCCTTCAGCGGATGGGTGGGGAAAAACTGTTTTTT. Amino acids: CASTLQRMGGEKLFF. V and J are TRBV7-9 and TRBJ1-4; D gene unclear. This CDR3 comprises 15 residues. Germline CDR1 and CDR2: SEHNR and FQNEAQ (reference sequence). The germline V and J ends were trimmed by 7 bases and 8 bases, with 20 bases remaining between them.

In regard to this clonotype: A read error may account for a junction end that differs from germline. V usage is TRBV12-3 or TRBV12-4 and J usage is TRBJ2-1, with TRBD2 matching 11 bases. The CDR3 covers 15 residues. The DNA for the CDR3 is TGTGCCAGCAGTTTTGGGACTAGCGGTAGTTTTGAGCGGTTCTTC. It translates to CASSFGTSGSFERFF.

This clonotype was picked up many times. The V call is TRBV5-1, the J call TRBJ2-1; 11 nucleotides line up with TRBD2. The V and J ends lost 3 bases and 7 bases, in that order; junction bases with no gene match: 6. Germline values: CDR1 SGHRS, CDR2 YFSETQ. The CDR3 loop spans 15 amino acids. Here the CDR3 DNA reads TGCGCCAGCAGCTCATCTAGCGGGAGGAGGAATGAGCAGTTCTTC. This gives the protein CASSSSSGRRNEQFF.

The chain uses TRBV19 and TRBJ2-7; D gene unclear. In germline, CDR1 is LNHDA, CDR2 SQIVND (reference sequence). V lost 6 bases and J 3 bases, leaving 12 bases between the germline ends. The CDR3 length is 13 residues. The CDR3: CASSYKSSYEQYF. CDR3 coding DNA: TGTGCCAGTAGCTACAAATCTAGCTACGAGCAGTACTTC. Complete variable domain (other parts from reference TRBV19 and TRBJ2-7): DGGITQSPKYLFRKEGQNVTLSCEQNLNHDAMYWYRQDPGQGLRLIYYSQIVNDFQKGDIAEGYSVSREKKESFPLTVTSAQKNPTAFYLCASSYKSSYEQYFGPGTRLTVT.

With regard to this clonotype: Its ends do not fully match the called genes, so a read error is possible. J is TRBJ2-5 and V is TRBV7-2; 14 bases match TRBD2. The germline V gene has CDR1 SGHTA and CDR2 FQGNSA. The CDR3 runs to 16 residues. The CDR3 sequence is CASSPRTSGGQGTQYF. The CDR3 bases are TGTGCCAGCAGCCCCCGGACTAGCGGGGGGCAAGGGACCCAGTACTTC.

V and J are TRBV9 and TRBJ1-4, with 7 bases fitting TRBD1. Trimming at V came to 0 bases and at J to 7 bases, leaving 6 bases not matched to a gene. Germline V gives CDR1 SGDLS, CDR2 YYNGEE. The CDR3 runs to 15 residues. This CDR3 reads CASSVAGRGAEKLFF. In DNA form, the CDR3 reads TGTGCCAGCAGCGTAGCGGGCAGGGGGGCTGAAAAACTGTTTTTT.

This chain uses TRBV20-1 with TRBJ2-7, with 8 nucleotides matching TRBD1. This CDR3 region has 14 residues. Germline trimming cut 5 bases from V and 2 bases from J; bases unmatched to any gene: 8. Per germline, CDR1 DFQATT and CDR2 SNEGSKA (reference sequence). As DNA, the CDR3 is TGCAGTGCTGAGGACAGGGTGGGAACCTACGAGCAGTACTTC. It translates to CSAEDRVGTYEQYF.

This clonotype was seen a few times. CDR3 sequence (DNA): TGTGCCAGCAGTTTATGGGGGCCGAGGAGCGAAAAACTGTTTTTT. It yields the protein CASSLWGPRSEKLFF. The J gene is TRBJ1-4, the V gene TRBV12-3 or TRBV12-4; tentative D call: TRBD1 (6 bases). This CDR3 has 15 residues. Deletions cut 2 bases from V and 8 bases from J, with 15 bases between.

This clonotype was observed many times. The gene calls are TRBV11-2 and TRBJ2-7; tentatively, D is TRBD1 (6 bases). V was trimmed by 3 bases and J by 3 bases, leaving 9 bases between them. Germline V gene sequence: CDR1 SGHAT, CDR2 FQNNGV. The CDR3 is made up of 13 amino acids. The CDR3 coding sequence is TGTGCCAGCAGCTTCGGACAGATCTACGAGCAGTACTTC. Translating gives CASSFGQIYEQYF.

This chain uses TRBV20-1 with TRBJ1-1; D unresolved. V was trimmed by 1 base and J by 10 bases, leaving 16 bases between them. Germline CDR1 is DFQATT and CDR2 is SNEGSKA (reference sequence). The CDR3 runs 13 residues. CDR3 sequence (DNA): TGCAGTGCTAGAGGCGGGTTCGGCGCGGGAGCTTTCTTT. Its protein product is CSARGGFGAGAFF.

This clonotype was observed a handful of times. The chain employs TRBV27 and TRBJ2-2, with TRBD1 matching 9 bases. The CDR3 has 19 amino acids. With 6 bases clipped from V and 7 bases from J, the junction kept 21 bases outside the gene matches. The germline V gene has CDR1 MNHEY and CDR2 SMNVEV (reference sequence). The CDR3 region is CASRPLGQSGTGSIGELFF. The CDR3 bases are TGTGCCAGCAGACCCTTAGGCCAATCAGGGACAGGGTCCATCGGGGAGCTGTTTTTT.

This clonotype has at least ten counts. The rearrangement links TRBV7-8 to TRBJ1-1, with 8 positions matching TRBD1. Germline loops: CDR1 SGHVS, CDR2 FQNEAQ. The trim removed 5 bases at V and 4 bases at J, leaving 9 bases unmatched. The CDR3 runs to 15 residues. Here the CDR3 DNA reads TGTGCCAGCAGCGCCTCAGGGGGCGGGGGCACTGAAGCTTTCTTT. It encodes CASSASGGGGTEAFF.

The chain recombines TRBV25-1 with TRBJ2-3; 9 bases align to TRBD1. Germline lookup yields CDR1 MGHDK and CDR2 SYGVNS. The CDR3 is 13 amino acids. With 4 bases clipped from V and 6 bases from J, the junction kept 2 bases outside the gene matches. CDR3 protein: CASSGTGVDTQYF. The CDR3 bases are TGTGCCAGCAGTGGGACAGGGGTGGATACGCAGTATTTT.

This clonotype came up many times. V gene TRBV20-1 combines with J gene TRBJ2-5, with a weak D call TRBD2 (6 bases). Trimming stripped 0 bases from V and 5 bases from J, with 16 bases between. Germline assignment: CDR1 DFQATT and CDR2 SNEGSKA (reference sequence). CDR3 length: 15 residues. In nucleotides, the CDR3 is TGCAGTGCTAGAGATCGGGCTAGCGCGTCGGAGACCCAGTACTTC. Its translation: CSARDRASASETQYF.

Many counts were recorded for this clonotype. The chain employs TRBV9 and TRBJ2-7, with a weak D call TRBD2 (6 bases). CDR1 is SGDLS, CDR2 YYNGEE, per germline. The CDR3 sequence is 14 residues long. With 0 bases removed from V and 2 bases from J, the gap between germline ends came to 9 bases. For the CDR3, the DNA is TGTGCCAGCAGCGTAGGCGGGGTAGCCTACGAGCAGTACTTC. Protein sequence: CASSVGGVAYEQYF.

V gene TRBV24-1 combines with J gene TRBJ1-2, with D uncertain. The CDR3 runs 13 residues. In germline, CDR1 is KGHDR, CDR2 SFDVKD. V lost 7 bases to trimming and J lost 1 base, with 9 bases between them. The CDR3 region has the DNA TGTGCCACCAGCCAGAGTGATAACTATGGCTACACCTTC. Translated, it gives CATSQSDNYGYTF.

The V and J genes are TRBV7-9 and TRBJ1-6, with D unresolved. Germline assignment: CDR1 SEHNR and CDR2 FQNEAQ (reference sequence). The CDR3 consists of 15 residues. V lost 5 bases to trimming and J lost 0 bases, with 8 bases between them. This chain's CDR3 is CASSLGVSYNSPLHF. CDR3 bases: TGTGCCAGCAGCCTGGGAGTCTCCTATAATTCACCCCTCCACTTT.

V and J are TRBV14 and TRBJ2-7; 8 bases are shared with TRBD1. The J segment lost 3 bases and the V segment lost 4 bases, leaving 11 bases of the junction unmatched. The CDR3 is 16 residues long. Germline V gene lookup returns CDR1 SGHDN and CDR2 FVKESK. The CDR3 loop is CASSRTAGQANYEQYF. CDR3 DNA: TGTGCCAGCAGCCGGACGGCGGGACAGGCGAACTACGAGCAGTACTTC.

There are many counts of this clonotype. The chain joins TRBV6-6 to TRBJ1-3; D might be TRBD1 (6 bases). The germline CDR1 and CDR2 sequences are MNHNY and SVGAGI (reference sequence). The V end lost 5 bases, the J end lost 4 bases, and 12 bases lay between the germline ends. The CDR3 sequence is 14 residues long. CDR3 DNA: TGTGCCAGCAGTCAGGAGGGGGGAGGAAACACCATATATTTT. Translated: CASSQEGGGNTIYF.

The chain couples TRBV20-1 to TRBJ2-5; 11 bases match TRBD2. Trimming took 6 bases from V and 10 from J; bases not matched to a gene: 13. Germline V gene lookup returns CDR1 DFQATT and CDR2 SNEGSKA (reference sequence). CDR3 length equals 14 residues. The CDR3 bases are TGCAGTGCCACCTTAGGAACTAGCGGGGGCCACCAGTACTTC. It is translated as CSATLGTSGGHQYF.

The chain uses TRBV7-9 and TRBJ2-5, with D perhaps TRBD1 or TRBD2 (6 bases each). This CDR3 region has 13 residues. V was pared by 6 bases and J by 10 bases, with 18 bases between. Looked up from germline, CDR1 is SEHNR and CDR2 is FQNEAQ (reference sequence). The CDR3 here is CASSSRGLANQYF. In nucleotides, the CDR3 is TGTGCCAGCAGTTCCAGGGGACTCGCGAACCAGTACTTC.

This clonotype was recorded a few times. The chain is built from TRBV7-2 and TRBJ1-6; D gene unclear. CDR3 length: 13 residues. Trimming left V 6 bases short and J 6 bases short, with 9 bases between. Germline CDR1 reads SGHTA; CDR2 reads FQGNSA. The CDR3 loop reads CASRPPANSPLHF. Here the CDR3 DNA reads TGTGCCAGCAGGCCCCCCGCTAATTCACCCCTCCACTTT.

The chain is built from TRBV18 and TRBJ1-6, with 8 nucleotides matching TRBD1. The CDR3 contains 14 residues. Germline V gene sequence: CDR1 KGHSH, CDR2 LQKENI. J gave up 7 bases and V 8 bases, and 7 bases lay outside the gene matches. CDR3 amino acids: CASHQGARNSPLHF. As DNA, the CDR3 is TGTGCCAGCCATCAGGGGGCACGCAATTCACCCCTCCACTTT.

This clonotype has at least ten counts. The chain couples TRBV6-4 to TRBJ1-2; D gene unclear. Germline-derived CDR1 and CDR2 are MRHNA and SNTAGT. This CDR3 region has 13 residues. V lost 0 bases and J lost 2, with 4 bases in between. This CDR3 reads CASSDSGNYGYTF. CDR3 DNA: TGTGCCAGCAGTGACTCAGGGAACTATGGCTACACCTTC.

The V call is TRBV7-4, the J call TRBJ2-7; 11 bases match TRBD1. Germline V lookup: CDR1 SGHVT, CDR2 SQSDAQ. V shed 8 bases and J 7 bases; nucleotides not matched to a gene: 10. There are 14 residues in the CDR3. CDR3 coding DNA: TGTGCCAGCCGCAAGGGGACAGGGGGATTTGAGCAGTACTTC. Protein sequence: CASRKGTGGFEQYF.